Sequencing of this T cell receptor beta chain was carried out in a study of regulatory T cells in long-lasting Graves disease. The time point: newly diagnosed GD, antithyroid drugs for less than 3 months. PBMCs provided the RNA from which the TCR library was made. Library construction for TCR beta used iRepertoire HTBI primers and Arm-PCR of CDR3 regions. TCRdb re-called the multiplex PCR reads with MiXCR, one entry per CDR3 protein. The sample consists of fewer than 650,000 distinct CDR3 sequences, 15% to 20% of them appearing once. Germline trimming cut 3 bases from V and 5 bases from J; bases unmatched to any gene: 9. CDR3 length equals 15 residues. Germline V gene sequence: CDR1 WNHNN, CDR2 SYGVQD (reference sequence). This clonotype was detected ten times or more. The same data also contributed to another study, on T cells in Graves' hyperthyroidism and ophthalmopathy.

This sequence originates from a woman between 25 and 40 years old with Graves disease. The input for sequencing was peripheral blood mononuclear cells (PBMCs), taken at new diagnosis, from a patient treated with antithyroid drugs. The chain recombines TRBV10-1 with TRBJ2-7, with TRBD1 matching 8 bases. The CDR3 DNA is TGCGCCAGCAGTGACCGACAGGGGAATAGAGACGAGCAGTACTTC. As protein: CASSDRQGNRDEQYF.